Shown below are 28 T cell receptor beta chains from a single sample sequenced in a study of early T cells in non-severe SARS-CoV-2 infection. MiXCR, applied by TCRdb to the 5' RACE reads, yields one record per CDR3 protein. The table records around 65,000 distinct CDR3 sequences, roughly 12% of them present only once. The sample here was whole blood, taken at baseline. These TCRs come from an adult who was a healthcare worker with PCR-confirmed SARS-CoV-2 infection or an uninfected control (not recorded which).

In its sample, this clonotype was seen many times. The chain couples TRBV27 to TRBJ2-7, with a possible D match to TRBD1 (5 bases). Per the germline V gene, CDR1 is MNHEY and CDR2 is SMNVEV (reference sequence). The CDR3 contains 13 residues. V was clipped by 6 bases and J by 3 bases, with 12 bases between them. CDR3 in amino acids: CASRAQGYYEQYF. The CDR3 DNA is TGTGCCAGCAGGGCCCAGGGTTACTACGAGCAGTACTTC.

The chain employs TRBV10-1 and TRBJ1-6; 9 bases map to TRBD1. The CDR3 extends over 13 amino acids. The germline gives CDR1 WNHNN, CDR2 SYGVQD (reference sequence). The ends lost 5 bases at V and 8 bases at J; junction bases unmatched: 1. In DNA form, the CDR3 reads TGCGCCAGCAGTAGGACAGGGGATTCACCCCTCCACTTT. It translates to CASSRTGDSPLHF.

The chain links TRBV12-3 or TRBV12-4 to TRBJ2-7; no reliable D call. V was shortened by 6 bases and J by 4 bases, with 10 bases between the two germline ends. The CDR3 is 12 amino acids. The CDR3 bases are TGTGCCAGCAGCCCATCGCAGTACGAGCAGTACTTC. Its protein is CASSPSQYEQYF.

The chain carries TRBV6-1 and TRBJ2-1; maybe TRBD2 (6 bases). CDR3 length: 13 amino acids. Trimming stripped 7 bases from V and 5 bases from J, with 12 bases between. From germline, CDR1 is MNHNS and CDR2 SASEGT. Here the CDR3 DNA reads TGTGCCAGCAAGAGACTAGAAGACAATGAGCAGTTCTTC. Amino acid sequence: CASKRLEDNEQFF.

Regarding this clonotype: Given a much more abundant clone one base away, this may be a read error. V usage is TRBV28 and J usage is TRBJ2-6; tentatively, D is TRBD1 or TRBD2 (5 bases each). This CDR3 contains 16 residues. Germline V gene sequence: CDR1 MDHEN, CDR2 SYDVKM. CDR3 loop: CTSSPEGISGANVLTF. The CDR3 DNA is TGTACCAGCAGTCCAGAGGGGATCTCTGGGGCCAACGTCCTGACTTTC.

This clonotype was observed a few times. The V call is TRBV20-1, the J call TRBJ2-7; a possible D gene is TRBD2 (5 bases). Between the trimmed V and J ends, which lost 4 bases and 1 base, there was a span of 11 bases. Looked up from germline, CDR1 is DFQATT and CDR2 is SNEGSKA (reference sequence). The CDR3 is 13 amino acids. As DNA, the CDR3 is TGCAGTGCTAAGGTCCGGGGTTCCTACGAGCAGTACTTC. Residues: CSAKVRGSYEQYF.

In its sample, this clonotype was seen many times. The chain links TRBV18 to TRBJ2-5, with TRBD1 matching over 7 bases. Germline CDR1 and CDR2: KGHSH and LQKENI. The CDR3 totals 15 residues. Germline trimming cut 0 bases from V and 2 bases from J; bases unmatched to any gene: 3. CDR3 coding DNA: TGTGCCAGCTCACCACCCGGACAGGTACAAGAGACCCAGTACTTC. It translates to CASSPPGQVQETQYF.

The rearrangement uses TRBV7-9 and TRBJ2-3; 11 nucleotides match TRBD2. CDR3 size: 15 residues. Germline V gene sequence: CDR1 SEHNR, CDR2 FQNEAQ (reference sequence). Trimming took 6 bases from V and 1 from J; bases not matched to a gene: 3. The CDR3 nucleotides read TGTGCCAGCAGGACTAGCGGGACCGGCACAGATACGCAGTATTTT. Protein product: CASRTSGTGTDTQYF.

The rearrangement joins TRBV6-5 to TRBJ1-2; D gene ambiguous. Germline CDR1 MNHEY, CDR2 SVGAGI. The CDR3 runs 16 residues. Trimming took 0 bases from V and 4 from J, leaving 15 bases between them. Written as DNA, the CDR3 is TGTGCCAGCAGTTACTCGTCCCTCAGATCGAGCTATGGCTACACCTTC. Translation gives CASSYSSLRSSYGYTF.

The chain couples TRBV5-4 to TRBJ2-6; TRBD1 is a possible D gene (7 bases). CDR1 SGHNT and CDR2 YYREEE come from the germline V gene (reference sequence). The CDR3 extends over 16 amino acids. V dropped 4 bases and J dropped 4 bases, with 15 bases sitting between them. CDR3 sequence: CASSAGQLTGANVLTF. In DNA, the CDR3 is TGTGCCAGCAGCGCGGGACAGTTAACCGGGGCCAACGTCCTGACTTTC.

This clonotype was counted ten times or more. J is TRBJ1-2 and V is TRBV28, with D perhaps TRBD1 (5 bases). Germline V gives CDR1 MDHEN, CDR2 SYDVKM. Trimming pared 6 bases from V and 0 bases from J, leaving 20 bases between. CDR3 length: 17 amino acids. The CDR3 coding sequence is TGTGCCAGCAGCCCACTCCAAGGGGCGCTAGCTAACTATGGCTACACCTTC. Protein product: CASSPLQGALANYGYTF.

The genes are TRBV14 and TRBJ1-1; D might be TRBD1 (5 bases). The germline CDR1 and CDR2 sequences are SGHDN and FVKESK. V lost 3 bases, J lost 1 base, and 12 bases lay in between. The CDR3 totals 15 residues. CDR3 amino acids: CASSHFAGRNTEAFF. The CDR3 region has the DNA TGTGCCAGCAGCCATTTTGCAGGGAGGAACACTGAAGCTTTCTTT.

The rearrangement links TRBV30 to TRBJ2-3, with D perhaps TRBD2 (5 bases). V was cut by 4 bases and J by 5 bases, with 19 bases left in between. This CDR3 is built from 15 residues. Looked up from germline, CDR1 is GTSNPN and CDR2 is SVGIG (reference sequence). The CDR3 here is CAWTRGSSRVDTQYF. In nucleotides, the CDR3 is TGTGCCTGGACCCGAGGGTCCTCACGGGTAGATACGCAGTATTTT.

This clonotype was observed a few times. The chain joins TRBV6-5 to TRBJ1-5, with D unclear. The CDR3 is 13 residues long. Per germline, CDR1 MNHEY and CDR2 SVGAGI. The V end was cut by 6 bases, the J end by 0 bases, with 6 bases between. The CDR3 spells CASRAYSNQPQHF. The CDR3 region has the DNA TGTGCCAGCAGGGCGTATAGCAATCAGCCCCAGCATTTT.

This clonotype was picked up a small number of times. The rearrangement joins TRBV12-3 or TRBV12-4 to TRBJ1-1, with 7 bases identical to TRBD1. The ends lost 10 bases at V and 11 bases at J; junction bases unmatched: 34. This CDR3 region has 19 residues. CDR3 nucleotides: TGTGCCACCCCTAACCTTCGAACGGTAGCGACAGGGTGGCCAGTGGGGGCTTTCTTT. This gives the protein CATPNLRTVATGWPVGAFF.

This clonotype has only a few counts. The chain recombines TRBV7-9 with TRBJ2-4; no firm D call. The CDR3 extends over 13 amino acids. The germline gives CDR1 SEHNR, CDR2 FQNEAQ (reference sequence). Trimming stripped 11 bases from V and 0 bases from J, with 11 bases between. The CDR3 spells CAVRNKAKNIQYF. CDR3 DNA sequence: TGTGCCGTAAGAAACAAAGCCAAAAACATTCAGTACTTC.

This clonotype was detected only a few times. The chain combines TRBV11-2 with TRBJ2-3; 7 bases map to TRBD1. V lost 5 bases to trimming and J lost 2 bases; unmatched junction nucleotides: 7. The CDR3 totals 15 residues. Germline lookup yields CDR1 SGHAT and CDR2 FQNNGV. The CDR3 DNA is TGTGCCAGCAGCCTAATAAAGGGGGCCACAGATACGCAGTATTTT. It is translated as CASSLIKGATDTQYF.

The table lists this clonotype with a few counts. The V and J genes are TRBV7-6 and TRBJ1-1, with a weak D call TRBD1 (6 bases). The CDR3 is 15 amino acids. Trimming cost V 5 bases and J 3 bases, with 16 bases left between them. Germline V gives CDR1 SGHVS, CDR2 FNYEAQ. CDR3: CASSQEQGRDTEAFF. The CDR3, as DNA: TGTGCCAGCAGCCAAGAACAGGGTAGGGACACTGAAGCTTTCTTT.

This clonotype was detected ten times or more. V is TRBV19 and J is TRBJ1-5; tentatively, D is TRBD1 (6 bases). The CDR3 sequence is 11 residues long. Looked up from germline, CDR1 is LNHDA and CDR2 is SQIVND (reference sequence). Trimming took 5 bases from V and 7 from J, leaving 6 bases between them. The CDR3 region has the DNA TGTGCCAGTAGTGGGGGCCAGCCCCAGCATTTT. It is translated as CASSGGQPQHF.

The genes are TRBV10-2 and TRBJ2-1; TRBD2 aligns across 14 bases. V shed 2 bases, J shed 2 bases, and the junction held 2 bases outside the gene matches. This CDR3 comprises 17 residues. Germline assignment: CDR1 WSHSY and CDR2 SAAADI. This chain's CDR3 is CASSEGTSGRTYNEQFF. In DNA form, the CDR3 reads TGCGCCAGCAGTGAGGGGACTAGCGGGAGAACCTACAATGAGCAGTTCTTC.

The V gene is TRBV7-2, the J gene TRBJ2-5; 7 bases line up with TRBD1. Losses at the gene ends were 6 bases for V and 4 bases for J; bases not matched to a gene: 2. Looked up from germline, CDR1 is SGHTA and CDR2 is FQGNSA. The CDR3 consists of 12 residues. CDR3 DNA: TGTGCCAGCAGGGGACAGTCAGAGACCCAGTACTTC. It translates to CASRGQSETQYF.

This clonotype was recorded many times. The V call is TRBV28, the J call TRBJ2-2, with a weak D call TRBD2 (6 bases). The CDR3 totals 16 residues. V was cut by 3 bases and J by 4 bases, with 15 bases left in between. Germline CDR1 is MDHEN and CDR2 is SYDVKM. Here the CDR3 DNA reads TGTGCCAGCAGTTTGAATCGAGCGGGTATCACCGGGGAGCTGTTTTTT. This sequence encodes CASSLNRAGITGELFF.

This clonotype has only a few counts. The V gene is TRBV12-3 or TRBV12-4, the J gene TRBJ2-7, with D possibly matching TRBD1 (6 bases). This CDR3 is built from 15 residues. Trimming left V 0 bases short and J 3 bases short, with 12 bases between. DNA of the CDR3: TGTGCCAGCAGTTTAGCCTCGACAGGACTCTACGAGCAGTACTTC. The encoded protein is CASSLASTGLYEQYF.

This chain's CDR3 is CASSTSGSESYEQYF. In nucleotides, the CDR3 is TGTGCCAGCTCCACTAGCGGGAGTGAGTCCTACGAGCAGTACTTC. J is TRBJ2-7 and V is TRBV19; 11 nucleotides line up with TRBD2. This CDR3 is built from 15 residues. Per germline, CDR1 LNHDA and CDR2 SQIVND (reference sequence). With V trimmed by 9 bases and J by 1 base, 8 bases remained unmatched.

This clonotype has only a few counts. CDR3 coding DNA: TGTGCCAGCCGTAAAGCCATGCATTCTCTCTGGGAGGCCAACGTCCTGACTTTC. It is translated as CASRKAMHSLWEANVLTF. The chain combines TRBV11-2 with TRBJ2-6, with unresolved D. V lost 8 bases, J lost 6 bases, and 26 bases lay in between. Germline-derived CDR1 and CDR2 are SGHAT and FQNNGV. The CDR3 consists of 18 residues.

V and J are TRBV5-6 and TRBJ2-7; 7 bases are a match to TRBD1. The germline V gene has CDR1 SGHDT and CDR2 YYEEEE. The CDR3 totals 14 residues. The V segment lost 2 bases and the J segment 2 bases; nucleotides outside the gene matches: 4. The CDR3 sequence is CASSFPGGTYEQYF. CDR3 in DNA: TGTGCCAGCAGCTTCCCAGGGGGAACCTACGAGCAGTACTTC.

This clonotype was counted between two and nine times. The J gene is TRBJ1-2, the V gene TRBV6-6; TRBD1 agrees at 7 bases. CDR1 and CDR2 (germline): MNHNY, SVGAGI (reference sequence). The CDR3 is 15 residues long. The V gene end was trimmed by 0 bases and the J gene end by 2 bases; junction bases not matched to a gene: 3. The CDR3 is CASSYSPGGNYGYTF. Here the CDR3 DNA reads TGTGCCAGCAGTTACTCCCCAGGGGGGAACTATGGCTACACCTTC.

The chain combines TRBV12-3 or TRBV12-4 with TRBJ1-5, with TRBD1 as a possible D gene (5 bases). V lost 5 bases and J 6 bases, leaving 23 bases between the germline ends. This CDR3 region has 17 residues. CDR3 residues: CASSTAGPASGGQPQHF. CDR3 DNA sequence: TGTGCCAGCAGTACCGCCGGTCCGGCGTCGGGGGGTCAGCCCCAGCATTTT.